These 9 T cell receptor beta chains share one sample of origin, sequenced in a study of Graves' ophthalmopathy and Graves' hyperthyroidism. Scientists amplified the TCR beta CDR3 regions from RNA transcripts. Second-round multiplex PCR came after a first-round RT-PCR that employed HTBI primers. TCRdb itself ran the multiplex PCR reads through MiXCR, one entry per CDR3 protein. The table shows about 220,000 distinct CDR3 sequences, with 20% to 25% occurring only once. Sequencing was performed on peripheral blood. Receptors were obtained from a woman between 50 and 59 years old with Graves' ophthalmopathy.

The V and J genes are TRBV6-4 and TRBJ2-2; tentatively, D is TRBD1 or TRBD2 (7 bases each). The CDR3 loop spans 16 amino acids. The V and J ends lost 5 bases and 2 bases respectively, with 15 bases between them. CDR1 MRHNA and CDR2 SNTAGT come from the germline V gene. In DNA, the CDR3 is TGTGCCAGCAGTTTCGGGGGAGGGGGCAACACCGGGGAGCTGTTTTTT. Translation: CASSFGGGGNTGELFF.

This clonotype occurred many times. V and J are TRBV20-1 and TRBJ2-5; D perhaps matches TRBD1 (6 bases). Trimming pared 6 bases from V and 2 bases from J, leaving 10 bases between. CDR3 size: 12 residues. CDR1 and CDR2 (germline): DFQATT, SNEGSKA (reference sequence). CDR3 region: CSADRRQETQYF. The CDR3 DNA reads TGCAGTGCAGACAGGAGACAAGAGACCCAGTACTTC.

This clonotype was picked up a small number of times. This chain joins TRBV2 and TRBJ2-5, with 7 nucleotides matching TRBD1. The CDR3 is 14 residues long. Germline V CDR1 and CDR2: SNHLY, FYNNEI. The V gene end was trimmed by 7 bases and the J gene end by 5 bases; junction bases not matched to a gene: 10. The CDR3 spells CASTTDRVKETQYF. In DNA, the CDR3 is TGTGCCAGCACCACCGACAGGGTGAAGGAGACCCAGTACTTC.

This clonotype was observed a handful of times. The V call is TRBV27, the J call TRBJ2-3, with D tentatively TRBD2 (6 bases). Germline assignment: CDR1 MNHEY and CDR2 SMNVEV (reference sequence). Deletions cut 6 bases from V and 5 bases from J, with 15 bases between. This CDR3 region has 14 residues. The CDR3 sequence: CASRRRVLEDTQYF. CDR3 bases: TGTGCCAGCAGAAGGAGGGTCTTGGAAGATACGCAGTATTTT.

This clonotype was counted ten times or more. The chain employs TRBV5-1 and TRBJ1-1; tentative D call: TRBD1 (5 bases). Germline CDR1 reads SGHRS; CDR2 reads YFSETQ. CDR3 length: 14 amino acids. Trimming cost V 3 bases and J 4 bases, with 13 bases left between them. CDR3 residues: CASSSRQLGTEAFF. CDR3 nucleotides: TGCGCCAGCAGCTCGCGACAGTTGGGCACTGAAGCTTTCTTT. The complete variable domain, with remaining parts taken from reference TRBV5-1 and TRBJ1-1, reads KAGVTQTPRYLIKTRGQQVTLSCSPISGHRSVSWYQQTPGQGLQFLFEYFSETQRNKGNFPGRFSGRQFSNSRSEMNVSTLELGDSALYLCASSSRQLGTEAFFGQGTRLTVV.

The sample holds many counts of this clonotype. V and J are TRBV11-2 and TRBJ2-2, with TRBD1 matching over 7 bases. After removal of 1 base from V and 3 bases from J, the junction contained 5 bases not matched to a gene. The CDR3 loop spans 16 amino acids. In germline, CDR1 is SGHAT, CDR2 FQNNGV. The CDR3 nucleotides read TGTGCCAGCAGCTTAGGAACAGGGGCTTACACCGGGGAGCTGTTTTTT. Protein sequence: CASSLGTGAYTGELFF. Filled out from reference TRBV11-2 and TRBJ2-2, the complete variable domain reads EAGVAQSPRYKIIEKRQSVAFWCNPISGHATLYWYQQILGQGPKLLIQFQNNGVVDDSQLPKDRFSAERLKGVDSTLKIQPAKLEDSAVYLCASSLGTGAYTGELFFGEGSRLTVL.

This clonotype showed up many times. The chain uses TRBV6-1 and TRBJ2-2; D unclear. The CDR3 extends over 16 amino acids. In germline, CDR1 is MNHNS, CDR2 SASEGT. The V end lost 0 bases, the J end lost 4 bases, and 12 bases lay between the germline ends. CDR3 residues: CASSEALGVGTGELFF. The CDR3 bases are TGTGCCAGCAGTGAAGCGCTCGGAGTAGGCACCGGGGAGCTGTTTTTT.

The V call is TRBV6-1, the J call TRBJ1-1; D possibly corresponds to TRBD1 (6 bases). This CDR3 contains 14 residues. CDR1 is MNHNS and CDR2 is SASEGT in the germline V gene. Trimming shortened V by 4 bases and J by 7 bases, and 16 bases separated the two germline ends. The CDR3 nucleotides read TGTGCCAGCAGTGTCATACAGGGTGGTTTTGAAGCTTTCTTT. It is translated as CASSVIQGGFEAFF.

In this sample, this clonotype turned up many times. DNA of the CDR3: TGTGCCAGCAACCGGGACAGGGGGATTTCCGAGCAGTACTTC. It specifies CASNRDRGISEQYF. V and J are TRBV6-1 and TRBJ2-7; 11 bases line up with TRBD1. The CDR3 length is 14 residues. V dropped 7 bases and J dropped 6; count of bases not matched to a gene: 8. Germline CDR1 is MNHNS and CDR2 is SASEGT.